The T cell receptor beta chain described here comes from a study of patients and donors after allogeneic stem cell transplantation. TCRdb re-derived calls from the RT-PCR reads in MiXCR, one entry per CDR3 protein. The data show 800,000 to 1,000,000 distinct CDR3 sequences, with 15% to 20% seen just once and about 6% held by the top ten. The clonotype originates from a human donor who was either an allogeneic HSCT recipient or a stem cell or donor lymphocyte infusion donor (not recorded which). It is not recorded whose cells these are; they may come from a transplant donor. The sequencing sample was made of blood, either unsorted or a sorted T cell fraction (not recorded which).

CDR3 bases: TGCAGTGCTACTGTCGCGTCGAACACTGAAGCTTTCTTT. Its translation: CSATVASNTEAFF. The J gene is TRBJ1-1, the V gene TRBV20-1; D remains unclear. The CDR3 covers 13 residues. CDR1 is DFQATT and CDR2 is SNEGSKA in the germline V gene (reference sequence). The V end was cut by 4 bases, the J end by 1 base, with 10 bases between.